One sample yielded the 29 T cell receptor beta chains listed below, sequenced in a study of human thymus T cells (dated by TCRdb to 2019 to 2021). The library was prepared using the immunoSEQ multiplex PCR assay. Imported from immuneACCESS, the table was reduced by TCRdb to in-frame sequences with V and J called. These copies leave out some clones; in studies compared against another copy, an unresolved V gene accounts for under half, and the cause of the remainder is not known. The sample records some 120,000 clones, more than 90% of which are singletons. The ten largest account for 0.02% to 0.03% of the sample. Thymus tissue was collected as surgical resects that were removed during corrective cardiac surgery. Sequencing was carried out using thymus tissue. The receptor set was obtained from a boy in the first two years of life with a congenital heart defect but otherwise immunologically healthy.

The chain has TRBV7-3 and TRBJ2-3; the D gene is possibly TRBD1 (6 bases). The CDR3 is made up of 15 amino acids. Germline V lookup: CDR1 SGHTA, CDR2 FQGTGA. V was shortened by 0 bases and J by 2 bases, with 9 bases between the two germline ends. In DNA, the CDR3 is TGTGCCAGCAGCTTAACGGGGGCCCTCACAGATACGCAGTATTTT. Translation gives CASSLTGALTDTQYF.

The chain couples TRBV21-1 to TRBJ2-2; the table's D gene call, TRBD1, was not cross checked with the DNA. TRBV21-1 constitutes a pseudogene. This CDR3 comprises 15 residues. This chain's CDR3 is CASSRAYLVTGELFF. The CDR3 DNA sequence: TGTGCCAGCAGCAGGGCCTATTTGGTCACCGGGGAGCTGTTTTTT.

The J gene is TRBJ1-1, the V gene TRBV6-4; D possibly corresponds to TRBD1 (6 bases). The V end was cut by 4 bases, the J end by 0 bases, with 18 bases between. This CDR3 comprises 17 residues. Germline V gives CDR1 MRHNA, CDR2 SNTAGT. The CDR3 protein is CASSAWTGGHMNTEAFF. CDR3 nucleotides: TGTGCCAGCAGTGCCTGGACCGGGGGACATATGAACACTGAAGCTTTCTTT.

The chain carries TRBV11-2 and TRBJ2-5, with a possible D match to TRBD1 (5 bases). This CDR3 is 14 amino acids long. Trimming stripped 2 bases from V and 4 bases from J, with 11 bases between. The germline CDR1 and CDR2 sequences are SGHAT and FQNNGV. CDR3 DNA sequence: TGTGCCAGCAGCTTAAAGGGGCGCGGAGAGACCCAGTACTTC. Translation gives CASSLKGRGETQYF.

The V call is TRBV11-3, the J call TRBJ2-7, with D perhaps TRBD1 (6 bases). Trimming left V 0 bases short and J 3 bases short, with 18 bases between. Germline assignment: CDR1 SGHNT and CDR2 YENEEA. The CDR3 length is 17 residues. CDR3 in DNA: TGTGCCAGCAGCTTAGATCAGGGGCAGGGCCCCAGCTACGAGCAGTACTTC. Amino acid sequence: CASSLDQGQGPSYEQYF.

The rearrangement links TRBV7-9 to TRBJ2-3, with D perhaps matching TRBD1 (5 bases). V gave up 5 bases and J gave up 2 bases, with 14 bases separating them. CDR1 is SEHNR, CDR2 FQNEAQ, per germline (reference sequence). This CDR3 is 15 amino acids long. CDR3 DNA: TGTGCCAGCAGCCTCAGGGCCCTAACCACAGATACGCAGTATTTT. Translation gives CASSLRALTTDTQYF.

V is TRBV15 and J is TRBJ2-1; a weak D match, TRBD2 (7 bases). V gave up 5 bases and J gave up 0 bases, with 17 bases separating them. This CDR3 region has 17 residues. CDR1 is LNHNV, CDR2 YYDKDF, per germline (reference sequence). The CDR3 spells CATSSLGGGASYNEQFF. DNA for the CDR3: TGTGCCACCAGCTCCTTGGGTGGGGGGGCCTCCTACAATGAGCAGTTCTTC.

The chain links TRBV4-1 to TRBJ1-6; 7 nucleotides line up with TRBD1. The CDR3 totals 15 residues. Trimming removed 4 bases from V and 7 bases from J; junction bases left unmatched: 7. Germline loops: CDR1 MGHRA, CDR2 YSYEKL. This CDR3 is CASSLRQGSNSPLHF. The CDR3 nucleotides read TGCGCCAGCAGCCTCAGACAGGGATCGAATTCACCCCTCCACTTT.

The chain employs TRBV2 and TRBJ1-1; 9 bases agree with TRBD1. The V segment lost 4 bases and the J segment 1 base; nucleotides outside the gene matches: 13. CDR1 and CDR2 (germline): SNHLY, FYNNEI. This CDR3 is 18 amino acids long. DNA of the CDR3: TGTGCCAGCAGTGCCGCAACCGGGACAGGGACGGAGAACACTGAAGCTTTCTTT. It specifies CASSAATGTGTENTEAFF.

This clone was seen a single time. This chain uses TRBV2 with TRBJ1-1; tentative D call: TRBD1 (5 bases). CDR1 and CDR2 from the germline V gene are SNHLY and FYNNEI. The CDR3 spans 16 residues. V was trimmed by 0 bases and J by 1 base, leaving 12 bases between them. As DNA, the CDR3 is TGTGCCAGCAGTGAAGCGTGGGACGCATCGAACACTGAAGCTTTCTTT. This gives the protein CASSEAWDASNTEAFF.

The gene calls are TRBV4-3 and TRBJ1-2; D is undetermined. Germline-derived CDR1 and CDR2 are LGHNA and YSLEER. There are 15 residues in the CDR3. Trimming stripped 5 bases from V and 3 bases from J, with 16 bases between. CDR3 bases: TGCGCCAGCAGCTCAGACGGAGGGAGGGACTATGGCTACACCTTC. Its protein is CASSSDGGRDYGYTF.

Here the CDR3 reads CATSRVDQGDSYNSPLHF. The CDR3 DNA reads TGTGCCACCAGCAGAGTCGACCAGGGAGACTCCTATAATTCACCCCTCCACTTT. J is TRBJ1-6 and V is TRBV15, with a weak D call TRBD1 (5 bases). CDR1 and CDR2 from the germline V gene are LNHNV and YYDKDF (reference sequence). Trimming removed 1 base at V and 0 bases at J, with 13 bases between. The CDR3 runs 18 residues.

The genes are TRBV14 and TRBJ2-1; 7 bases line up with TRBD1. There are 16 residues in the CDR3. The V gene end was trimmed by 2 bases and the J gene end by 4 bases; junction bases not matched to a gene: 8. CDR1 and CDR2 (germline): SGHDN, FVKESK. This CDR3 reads CASSQILQGRYNEQFF. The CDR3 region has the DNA TGTGCCAGCAGCCAAATATTACAGGGGCGATACAATGAGCAGTTCTTC.

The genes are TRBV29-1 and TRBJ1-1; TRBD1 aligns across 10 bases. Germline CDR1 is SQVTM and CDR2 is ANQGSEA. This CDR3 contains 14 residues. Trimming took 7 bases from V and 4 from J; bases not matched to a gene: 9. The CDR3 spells CSGHRRDRGTEAFF. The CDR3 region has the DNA TGCAGCGGGCATCGCCGGGACAGGGGCACTGAAGCTTTCTTT. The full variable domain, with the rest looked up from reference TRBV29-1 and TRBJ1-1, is SAVISQKPSRDICQRGTSLTIQCQVDSQVTMMFWYRQQPGQSLTLIATANQGSEATYESGFVIDKFPISRPNLTFSTLTVSNMSPEDSSIYLCSGHRRDRGTEAFFGQGTRLTVV.

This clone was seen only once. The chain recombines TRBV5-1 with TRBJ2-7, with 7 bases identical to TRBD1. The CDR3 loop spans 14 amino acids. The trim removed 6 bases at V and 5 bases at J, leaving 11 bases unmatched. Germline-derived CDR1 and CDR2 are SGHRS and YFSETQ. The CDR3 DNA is TGCGCCAGCAACCCCATGACAGGGTCCAACGAGCAGTACTTC. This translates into CASNPMTGSNEQYF.

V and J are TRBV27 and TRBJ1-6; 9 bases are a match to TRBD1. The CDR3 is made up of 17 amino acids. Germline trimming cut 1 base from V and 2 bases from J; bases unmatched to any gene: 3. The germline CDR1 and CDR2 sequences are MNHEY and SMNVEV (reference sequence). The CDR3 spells CASSLYRGLTYNSPLHF. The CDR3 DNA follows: TGTGCCAGCAGTTTATACAGGGGGCTCACCTATAATTCACCCCTCCACTTT.

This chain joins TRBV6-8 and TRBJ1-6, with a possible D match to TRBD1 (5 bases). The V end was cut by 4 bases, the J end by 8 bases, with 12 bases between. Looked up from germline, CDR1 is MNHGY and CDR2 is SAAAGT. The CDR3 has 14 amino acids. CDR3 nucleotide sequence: TGTGCCAGCAGTTCCCCGGGGGGGGATTCACCCCTCCACTTT. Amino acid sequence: CASSSPGGDSPLHF.

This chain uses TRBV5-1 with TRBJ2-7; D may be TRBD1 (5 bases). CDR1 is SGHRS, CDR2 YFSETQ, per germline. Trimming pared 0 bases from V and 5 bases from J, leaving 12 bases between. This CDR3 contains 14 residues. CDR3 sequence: CASSLGGIPDEQYF. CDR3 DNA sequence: TGCGCCAGCAGCTTGGGGGGCATTCCCGACGAGCAGTACTTC.

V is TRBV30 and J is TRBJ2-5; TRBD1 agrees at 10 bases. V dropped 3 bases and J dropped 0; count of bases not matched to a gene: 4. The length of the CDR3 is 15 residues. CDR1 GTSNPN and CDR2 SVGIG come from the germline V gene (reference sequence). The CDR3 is CAWRQGQGNQETQYF. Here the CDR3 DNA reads TGTGCCTGGAGGCAGGGACAGGGGAACCAAGAGACCCAGTACTTC. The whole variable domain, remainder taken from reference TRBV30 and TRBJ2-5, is SQTIHQWPATLVQPVGSPLSLECTVEGTSNPNLYWYRQAAGRGLQLLFYSVGIGQISSEVPQNLSASRPQDRQFILSSKKLLLSDSGFYLCAWRQGQGNQETQYFGPGTRLLVL.

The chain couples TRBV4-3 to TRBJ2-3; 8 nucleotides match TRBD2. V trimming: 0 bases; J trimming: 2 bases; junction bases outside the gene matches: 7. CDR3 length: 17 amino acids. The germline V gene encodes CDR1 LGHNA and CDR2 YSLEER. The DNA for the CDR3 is TGCGCCAGCAGCCAAGATGATAGCGGGGCCAACACAGATACGCAGTATTTT. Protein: CASSQDDSGANTDTQYF.

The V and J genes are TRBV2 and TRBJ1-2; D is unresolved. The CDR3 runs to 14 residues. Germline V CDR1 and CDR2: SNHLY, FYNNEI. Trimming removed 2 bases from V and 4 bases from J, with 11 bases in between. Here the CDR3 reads CASSESSLGYGYTF. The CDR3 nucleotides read TGTGCCAGCAGTGAAAGCAGCCTAGGCTATGGCTACACCTTC.

This CDR3 is CASHETRGGFREQYF. The CDR3, as DNA: TGTGCCAGCCACGAGACGAGGGGGGGGTTCCGTGAGCAGTACTTC. The chain joins TRBV2 to TRBJ2-7; TRBD2 might be the D (7 bases). The ends were cut back, 8 bases at V and 7 bases at J, with 24 bases in the middle. This CDR3 is built from 15 residues. CDR1 is SNHLY and CDR2 is FYNNEI in the germline V gene. Together with reference TRBV2 and TRBJ2-7, the CDR3 gives the full variable domain: EPEVTQTPSHQVTQMGQEVILRCVPISNHLYFYWYRQILGQKVEFLVSFYNNEISEKSEIFDDQFSVERPDGSNFTLKIRSTKLEDSAMYFCASHETRGGFREQYFGPGTRLTVT.

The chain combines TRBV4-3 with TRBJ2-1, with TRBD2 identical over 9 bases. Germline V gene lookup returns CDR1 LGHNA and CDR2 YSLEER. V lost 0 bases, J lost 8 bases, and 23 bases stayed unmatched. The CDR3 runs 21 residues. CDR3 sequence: CASSQDVRGKVGGGAGDEQFF. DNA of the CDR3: TGCGCCAGCAGCCAAGATGTGAGAGGTAAAGTAGGCGGGGGGGCCGGCGATGAGCAGTTCTTC.

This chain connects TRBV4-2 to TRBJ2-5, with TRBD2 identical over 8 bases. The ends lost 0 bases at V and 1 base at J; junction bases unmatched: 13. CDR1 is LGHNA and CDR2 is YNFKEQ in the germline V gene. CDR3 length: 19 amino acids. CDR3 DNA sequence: TGTGCCAGCAGCCAAGATGGGGACTGGGCGGGGGGCCTCCAAGAGACCCAGTACTTC. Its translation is CASSQDGDWAGGLQETQYF.

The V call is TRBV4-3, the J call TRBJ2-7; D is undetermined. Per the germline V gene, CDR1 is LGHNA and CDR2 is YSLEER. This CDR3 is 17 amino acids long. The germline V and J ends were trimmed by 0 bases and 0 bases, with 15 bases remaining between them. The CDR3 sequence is CASSQEGPTRSSYEQYF. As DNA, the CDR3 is TGCGCCAGCAGCCAAGAAGGGCCTACCAGGAGCTCCTACGAGCAGTACTTC.

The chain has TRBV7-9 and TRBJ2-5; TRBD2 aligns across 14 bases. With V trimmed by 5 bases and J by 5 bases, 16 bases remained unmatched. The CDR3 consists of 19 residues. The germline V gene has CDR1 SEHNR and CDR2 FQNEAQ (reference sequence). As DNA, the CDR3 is TGTGCCAGCAGCAAACGCGGGACTAGCGGGGGCCCTGCCAGGGAGACCCAGTACTTC. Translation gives CASSKRGTSGGPARETQYF.

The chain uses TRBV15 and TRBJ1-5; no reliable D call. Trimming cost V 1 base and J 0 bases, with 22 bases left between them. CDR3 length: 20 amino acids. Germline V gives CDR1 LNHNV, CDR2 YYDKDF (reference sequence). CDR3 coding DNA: TGTGCCACCAGCAGAGGGAGGGCACCTCTCCCCCCTTATAGCAATCAGCCCCAGCATTTT. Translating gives CATSRGRAPLPPYSNQPQHF.

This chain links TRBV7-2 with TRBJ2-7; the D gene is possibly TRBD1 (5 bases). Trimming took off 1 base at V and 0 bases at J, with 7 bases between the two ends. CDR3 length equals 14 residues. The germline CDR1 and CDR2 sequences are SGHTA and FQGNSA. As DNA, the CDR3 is TGTGCCAGCAGCTTAGGGACAAACTCCTACGAGCAGTACTTC. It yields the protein CASSLGTNSYEQYF.

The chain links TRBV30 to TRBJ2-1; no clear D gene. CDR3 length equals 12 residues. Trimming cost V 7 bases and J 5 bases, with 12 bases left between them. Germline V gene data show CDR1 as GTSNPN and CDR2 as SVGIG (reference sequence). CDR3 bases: TGTGCCTCCCTGGGCAGGAACAATGAGCAGTTCTTC. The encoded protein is CASLGRNNEQFF. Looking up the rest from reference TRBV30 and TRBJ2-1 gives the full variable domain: SQTIHQWPATLVQPVGSPLSLECTVEGTSNPNLYWYRQAAGRGLQLLFYSVGIGQISSEVPQNLSASRPQDRQFILSSKKLLLSDSGFYLCASLGRNNEQFFGPGTRLTVL.